These T cell receptor beta chains were read from a single sample in a study of CD4 T cells in relation to SARS-CoV-2 and coronaviruses. The protocol was immunoSEQ multiplex PCR, while the TCRdb copy is restricted to in-frame clones and leaves out a portion. The repertoire includes 20,000 to 25,000 clones, just under 75% of them detected once, and around an eighth sits in the top ten. These receptors have no known antigen. Sequencing input: CD4+ T cells from PBMCs, cultured in vitro. The receptors come from a human donor in good health. The conserved cysteine and the conserved F or W are not part of the CDR3 here. The D gene is left open where the match is weak.

d_gene	v_gene	CDR3aa
NA	TRBV10-3	AIRGPEGQAGRGYNEQF
NA	TRBV5-1	ASSLEPTSPYQPQH
NA	TRBV18	ASSPPGGRSYEQY
NA	TRBV27	ASRRAGLGANVLT
TRBD1	TRBV2	ASRSRANPGQRANTEAF
TRBD2	TRBV4-1	ASSQAQREFAYEQY
NA	TRBV2	ASSGVLREETQY
NA	TRBV7-6	ASSATGLSWSYNEQF
NA	TRBV2	ASSRDNQPQH
TRBD2	TRBV6-5	ASTTGLAGDNEQF
TRBD1	TRBV5-1	ASSLELRTGQETQY
NA	TRBV2	ASRGAQGINQPQH
TRBD2	TRBV28	ASSLELTTSGVIYNEQF
NA	TRBV6-2/TRBV6-3	ASSRGTGQETQY
NA	TRBV10-2	ASSWRSNQPQH
TRBD1	TRBV9	ATDRGSNTGELF
NA	TRBV27	ASSPILLYRTPAF
NA	TRBV11-2	ASSLAVITDTQY
NA	TRBV4-2	ASSHVEPASYNEQF
TRBD2	TRBV18	ASSPPGTSVLYEQY
TRBD2	TRBV9	ASSVLGLAGNTGELF
TRBD2	TRBV27	ASNRAGGLYNEQF
TRBD2	TRBV2	ASRFGREFDEQF
TRBD1	TRBV10-3	AISTGVVDTGELF
TRBD2	TRBV5-1	ASSLRGSSTDTQY
TRBD1	TRBV6-5	ASSLDRGMYEQY
NA	TRBV6-4	ASSAEGGGVTEAF
NA	TRBV25-1	ASSELAGVDYGYT
NA	TRBV15	ATSRDVGRPALPQH
NA	TRBV5-1	ASSFPGQETQY
NA	TRBV5-4	ASSTTGSYQETQY
TRBD1	TRBV2	ASRGQGVSPLH
NA	TRBV3-1/TRBV3-2	ASSSTPPEQY
NA	TRBV28	ASRAGGSYGYT
TRBD2	TRBV5-1	ASSSTLTSGRAGANVLT
NA	TRBV5-1	ASSLGEINQPQH
NA	TRBV28	ASSSYSGGLETQY
TRBD1	TRBV5-1	ASSRGQANTGELF
NA	TRBV20-1	SARGREQF
TRBD1	TRBV28	ASSLGQGNGQPQH
TRBD1	TRBV5-4	ASSFDRVEQY
NA	TRBV7-6	ASSLVSWTTEKLF